This T cell receptor (beta chain) was identified during a study of regulatory T cells in long-lasting Graves disease. Overall study findings and caveats: Investigators studied peripheral blood only, not thyroid tissue.

Time point: newly diagnosed GD, antithyroid drugs for less than 3 months. PBMCs provided the RNA from which the TCR library was made. The CDR3 covers 17 residues. From germline, CDR1 is DFQATT and CDR2 SNEGSKA (reference sequence). This clonotype was detected a few times. Its specificity is not known. One end of the junction does not line up with germline, which may come from a read error. CDR3-region Arm-PCR and iRepertoire HTBI primers produced the TCR beta libraries. TCRdb re-called the multiplex PCR reads with MiXCR, one entry per CDR3 protein. The sample includes roughly 420,000 distinct CDR3 sequences, around 17% seen only once; the top ten take around 11%. These data were also reused for a study on T cells in Graves' hyperthyroidism and ophthalmopathy.

The source was peripheral blood mononuclear cells (PBMCs), collected at new diagnosis, from a patient treated with antithyroid drugs. J is TRBJ2-1 and V is TRBV20-1; 10 bases agree with TRBD1. This receptor was obtained from a woman aged 30 to 39 with Graves disease. The DNA of the CDR3 is TGCAGTGCTAGAGATCTTGGACAGGGGGAGGCCTACAATGAGCAGTCCTTC. This encodes CSARDLGQGEAYNEQSF.